The clone carrying this T cell receptor beta chain was recorded at least ten times. The antigen remains undetermined. Reverse transcription of all isolated RNA meant that expressed TCRB transcripts were sequenced. The table came from immunoSEQ multiplex PCR; TCRdb's copy has only in-frame clones and leaves some out. The sample has about 200,000 clones, 11% seen once. The source of the sample is a study of beta chain features in type 1 diabetes. Study outcomes and limitations: Across patients, naive, central memory and Treg TCRB repertoires exhibited apparently greater similarity than was observed across healthy donors.

The germline V gene encodes CDR1 SGHVS and CDR2 FQNEAQ. CDR3 length: 14 residues. The V end lost 1 base, the J end lost 1 base, and 7 bases lay between the germline ends. This rearrangement joins TRBV7-8 to TRBJ1-1, with D perhaps TRBD1 (6 bases). Input material: central memory CD4+ T cells from blood. The sequence derives from a man younger than 35 in good health. CDR3 in amino acids: CASSLGQANTEAFF. DNA of the CDR3: TGTGCCAGCAGCTTAGGACAGGCGAACACTGAAGCTTTCTTT.